This T cell receptor beta chain was recorded in a study of T-cell reconstitution after alpha-beta-depleted transplantation in children. Study-level results: T-cell numbers and diversity one year post-transplant derived largely from freshly generated T cells. Recipient T cells and thymic progenitors that survived were the source of the high TCRbeta diversity seen at day 60 in some patients.

The CDR3 is 15 amino acids. Germline loops: CDR1 SGHTA, CDR2 FQGTGA. The ends were cut back, 5 bases at V and 6 bases at J, with 16 bases in the middle. This clonotype appeared a few times. The antigen is unknown. TCRbeta library preparation incorporated unique molecular identifiers. TCRdb re-analysed the PCR reads in MiXCR, keeping a single row per CDR3 protein. The repertoire holds 610,000 or so distinct CDR3 sequences, with roughly 27% as singletons. The TCR comes from a boy in the first two years of life with Wiskott-Aldrich syndrome, due to receive a stem cell transplant. This rearrangement joins TRBV7-3 to TRBJ2-2; TRBD2 might be the D (6 bases). This specimen was PBMCs, taken before TCRalphabeta/CD19-depleted stem cell transplant. The CDR3 bases are TGTGCCAGCAGCCCCAACCGTCCGGGAGCCGGGGAGCTGTTTTTT. Translation: CASSPNRPGAGELFF.